What follows are 4 T cell receptor beta chains derived from one specimen sequenced in a study of blood T cell repertoires in COVID-19. Sequenced by immunoSEQ multiplex PCR; TCRdb stores in-frame clones only, minus some. The sample holds about 240,000 clones; approximately 83% are singletons and the top ten take about 3.3%. The material sequenced was PBMCs or T cells enriched from blood (not recorded which). The origin of the receptors is a woman in her forties with acute COVID-19.

The chain employs TRBV5-4 and TRBJ1-6, with 8 bases fitting TRBD1. This CDR3 has 15 amino acids. V shed 0 bases and J 10 bases; nucleotides not matched to a gene: 6. The germline CDR1 and CDR2 sequences are SGHNT and YYREEE (reference sequence). Here the CDR3 reads CASSLDRGKGSPLHF. DNA for the CDR3: TGTGCCAGCAGCTTGGACAGGGGGAAAGGATCACCCCTCCACTTT.

The rearrangement uses TRBV14 and TRBJ2-1; no clear D. CDR3 size: 15 residues. V was cut by 2 bases and J by 10 bases, with 18 bases left in between. Germline CDR1 SGHDN, CDR2 FVKESK. CDR3 protein: CASSQRWAGYWEQFF. CDR3 nucleotide sequence: TGTGCCAGCAGCCAACGCTGGGCCGGATACTGGGAGCAGTTCTTC.

The chain uses TRBV10-3 and TRBJ2-7; D possibly corresponds to TRBD2 (5 bases). The V end was cut by 2 bases, the J end by 6 bases, with 11 bases between. The germline V gene encodes CDR1 ENHRY and CDR2 SYGVKD. CDR3 length equals 13 residues. CDR3 in DNA: TGTGCCATCAGTGAGCAGCGGACGGGCGAGCAGTACTTC. Protein product: CAISEQRTGEQYF.

Worth noting for this clone: Other nucleotide sequences in the sample specify the same CDR3. The J gene is TRBJ2-7, the V gene TRBV11-3; 7 bases agree with TRBD2. Losses at the gene ends were 2 bases for V and 1 base for J; bases not matched to a gene: 5. Germline assignment: CDR1 SGHNT and CDR2 YENEEA. CDR3 length equals 15 residues. The DNA of the CDR3 is TGTGCCAGCAGCTTAAAGGCGGGAGTTTCCTACGAGCAGTACTTC. This encodes CASSLKAGVSYEQYF. Filled out from reference TRBV11-3 and TRBJ2-7, the complete variable domain reads EAGVVQSPRYKIIEKKQPVAFWCNPISGHNTLYWYLQNLGQGPELLIRYENEEAVDDSQLPKDRFSAERLKGVDSTLKIQPAELGDSAVYLCASSLKAGVSYEQYFGPGTRLTVT.